The 26 T cell receptor beta chains below were found in one sample sequenced in a study of PD-1 blockade in classical Hodgkin lymphoma. Relapse was seen in all patients after autologous stem cell transplantation, and brentuximab vedotin exposure was variable. Purification of CD4+ T cells from thawed PBMCs was performed via magnetic negative selection. Sequencing was performed with immunoSEQ multiplex PCR; in TCRdb, only in-frame clones are kept and a portion is missing. The sample includes 6,400 or so clones, around four fifths of them seen just once. The input for sequencing was CD4+ T cells from blood, taken at baseline. All receptors derive from a human donor with classical Hodgkin lymphoma.

The chain recombines TRBV10-1 with TRBJ1-1; D ambiguous. Trimming removed 0 bases from V and 1 base from J, with 9 bases in between. The CDR3 sequence is 15 residues long. Germline loops: CDR1 WNHNN, CDR2 SYGVQD (reference sequence). The CDR3 is CASSESWHGNTEAFF. CDR3 DNA: TGCGCCAGCAGTGAGTCATGGCACGGGAACACTGAAGCTTTCTTT.

The chain is built from TRBV11-2 and TRBJ1-3; unclear D gene. This CDR3 is 14 amino acids long. Germline CDR1 SGHAT, CDR2 FQNNGV. The germline V and J ends were trimmed by 6 bases and 0 bases, with 9 bases remaining between them. For the CDR3, the DNA is TGTGCCAGCAGGCAGCTGAACTCTGGAAACACCATATATTTT. Encoded protein: CASRQLNSGNTIYF. The full variable domain, in which reference TRBV11-2 and TRBJ1-3 provide the parts outside the CDR3, is EAGVAQSPRYKIIEKRQSVAFWCNPISGHATLYWYQQILGQGPKLLIQFQNNGVVDDSQLPKDRFSAERLKGVDSTLKIQPAKLEDSAVYLCASRQLNSGNTIYFGEGSWLTVV.

CDR3 region: CASSLEPTGTNEKLFF. The CDR3 nucleotides read TGCGCCAGCAGCTTGGAACCGACAGGGACTAATGAAAAACTGTTTTTT. The chain couples TRBV5-1 to TRBJ1-4, with TRBD1 matching 7 bases. The ends lost 0 bases at V and 2 bases at J; junction bases unmatched: 4. Germline V lookup: CDR1 SGHRS, CDR2 YFSETQ. This CDR3 comprises 16 residues.

This clone was detected only a few times. The V gene is TRBV27, the J gene TRBJ1-4; D is unresolved. Germline loops: CDR1 MNHEY, CDR2 SMNVEV (reference sequence). V lost 5 bases and J lost 10, with 11 bases in between. The length of the CDR3 is 12 residues. CDR3 nucleotide sequence: TGTGCCAGCAGTCTAACCGATGGAAAACTGTTTTTT. Protein product: CASSLTDGKLFF.

This chain connects TRBV9 to TRBJ2-3, with TRBD2 as a possible D gene (6 bases). Per the germline V gene, CDR1 is SGDLS and CDR2 is YYNGEE. The CDR3 runs to 13 residues. V was clipped by 4 bases and J by 1 base, with 7 bases between them. The CDR3 nucleotides read TGTGCCAGCAGCTCGGGGGGCACAGATACGCAGTATTTT. It yields the protein CASSSGGTDTQYF.

The rearrangement joins TRBV5-1 to TRBJ2-3; TRBD2 matches at 9 bases. The CDR3 totals 13 residues. J gave up 13 bases and V 1 base, and 7 bases lay outside the gene matches. CDR1 SGHRS and CDR2 YFSETQ come from the germline V gene. The CDR3 DNA reads TGCGCCAGCAGCTTGACCCCTAGCGGGGAAGAGTATTTT. Its protein is CASSLTPSGEEYF.

The chain carries TRBV27 and TRBJ2-1; TRBD2 aligns across 9 bases. Germline CDR1 reads MNHEY; CDR2 reads SMNVEV (reference sequence). The CDR3 sequence is 15 residues long. After removal of 6 bases from V and 11 bases from J, the junction contained 14 bases not matched to a gene. The CDR3 sequence is CASRNGRGRGGQQFF. The CDR3 DNA reads TGTGCCAGCAGGAACGGGCGCGGGAGGGGAGGGCAGCAGTTCTTC.

The chain has TRBV5-1 and TRBJ2-5; 11 bases are a match to TRBD2. V shed 3 bases, J shed 6 bases, and the junction held 7 bases outside the gene matches. CDR1 is SGHRS and CDR2 is YFSETQ in the germline V gene. CDR3 length: 15 amino acids. CDR3 DNA: TGCGCCAGCAGCTCGACTAGCGGGATCGGGCAGACCCAGTACTTC. This translates into CASSSTSGIGQTQYF.

The CDR3 region has the DNA TGTGCCAGCAGTGAAGCGCTTAGCAGGGGGGGAAAGACCCAGTACTTC. Encoded protein: CASSEALSRGGKTQYF. The chain employs TRBV2 and TRBJ2-5; D is tentatively TRBD1 or TRBD2 (7 bases each). Germline CDR1 is SNHLY and CDR2 is FYNNEI. V was cut by 0 bases and J by 6 bases, with 17 bases left in between. This CDR3 region has 16 residues.

V usage is TRBV7-9 and J usage is TRBJ2-1, with TRBD2 matching over 12 bases. The J segment lost 4 bases and the V segment lost 1 base, leaving 5 bases of the junction unmatched. This CDR3 is built from 17 residues. Looked up from germline, CDR1 is SEHNR and CDR2 is FQNEAQ (reference sequence). The CDR3 spells CASSLGTGLAGYNEQFF. DNA for the CDR3: TGTGCCAGCAGCTTAGGAACGGGACTAGCGGGTTACAATGAGCAGTTCTTC.

The V call is TRBV7-2, the J call TRBJ2-1, with a tentative D call TRBD1 (6 bases). Trimming removed 1 base at V and 6 bases at J, with 13 bases between. CDR3 length: 15 residues. CDR1 SGHTA and CDR2 FQGNSA come from the germline V gene. The CDR3 sequence: CASSLGRRGGNEQFF. The CDR3 nucleotides are TGTGCCAGCAGCTTAGGCCGCAGGGGCGGCAATGAGCAGTTCTTC.

This sequence joins TRBV19 and TRBJ1-4; a weak D match, TRBD1 (6 bases). The CDR3 sequence is 16 residues long. The germline CDR1 and CDR2 sequences are LNHDA and SQIVND (reference sequence). Deletions cut 0 bases from V and 8 bases from J, with 16 bases between. CDR3 residues: CASSIDRGLDREKLFF. The CDR3 region has the DNA TGTGCCAGTAGTATAGACCGGGGGCTAGATCGAGAAAAACTGTTTTTT.

The genes are TRBV7-6 and TRBJ2-2; D might be TRBD2 (6 bases). Trimming pared 5 bases from V and 3 bases from J, leaving 13 bases between. This CDR3 is built from 15 residues. The germline V gene encodes CDR1 SGHVS and CDR2 FNYEAQ. CDR3 sequence: CASSASGLDTGELFF. The CDR3 coding sequence is TGTGCCAGCAGCGCCAGCGGGCTGGACACCGGGGAGCTGTTTTTT.

The gene calls are TRBV7-9 and TRBJ2-5, with 8 bases identical to TRBD2. After removal of 6 bases from V and 5 bases from J, the junction contained 8 bases not matched to a gene. This CDR3 spans 14 amino acids. Germline V lookup: CDR1 SEHNR, CDR2 FQNEAQ (reference sequence). In nucleotides, the CDR3 is TGTGCCAGCAGGCAAGCTAGCGGGTATGAGACCCAGTACTTC. Translation: CASRQASGYETQYF. Combining the CDR3 with reference TRBV7-9 and TRBJ2-5 gives the whole variable domain DTGVSQNPRHKITKRGQNVTFRCDPISEHNRLYWYRQTLGQGPEFLTYFQNEAQLEKSRLLSDRFSAERPKGSFSTLEIQRTEQGDSAMYLCASRQASGYETQYFGPGTRLLVL.

This clone is a singleton in its sample. The CDR3 DNA sequence: TGTGCCAGCAGCGCCGACAGGGGAAGGGAAGCTTTCTTT. Protein: CASSADRGREAFF. V gene TRBV5-4 combines with J gene TRBJ1-1, with 8 bases that match TRBD1. Trimming removed 4 bases from V and 8 bases from J; junction bases left unmatched: 7. Germline assignment: CDR1 SGHNT and CDR2 YYREEE (reference sequence). This CDR3 comprises 13 residues.

The chain joins TRBV7-4 to TRBJ2-7, with 8 positions matching TRBD2. The V segment lost 5 bases and the J segment 5 bases; nucleotides outside the gene matches: 5. Germline CDR1 is SGHVT and CDR2 is SQSDAQ. CDR3 size: 13 residues. CDR3 sequence (DNA): TGTGCCAGCAGCCCTCCGGGACTAGACGAGCAGTACTTC. Translation gives CASSPPGLDEQYF.

The rearrangement joins TRBV5-1 to TRBJ2-5; possibly TRBD1 for D (6 bases). Germline CDR1 reads SGHRS; CDR2 reads YFSETQ. V was clipped by 6 bases and J by 5 bases, with 17 bases between them. This CDR3 region has 14 residues. Here the CDR3 reads CASTWMGARETQYF. The CDR3 DNA follows: TGCGCCAGCACTTGGATGGGGGCCAGGGAGACCCAGTACTTC. The full variable domain, completed using reference TRBV5-1 and TRBJ2-5, is KAGVTQTPRYLIKTRGQQVTLSCSPISGHRSVSWYQQTPGQGLQFLFEYFSETQRNKGNFPGRFSGRQFSNSRSEMNVSTLELGDSALYLCASTWMGARETQYFGPGTRLLVL.

The chain couples TRBV19 to TRBJ1-2; tentatively, D is TRBD1 (6 bases). This CDR3 region has 13 residues. V dropped 6 bases and J dropped 3 bases, with 11 bases sitting between them. CDR1 and CDR2 (germline): LNHDA, SQIVND (reference sequence). CDR3 DNA sequence: TGTGCCAGTAGAAGGACAGTCGACTATGGCTACACCTTC. Residues: CASRRTVDYGYTF.

V usage is TRBV7-2 and J usage is TRBJ1-3; no clear D gene. Trimming left V 1 base short and J 0 bases short, with 10 bases between. This CDR3 has 16 residues. The germline V gene encodes CDR1 SGHTA and CDR2 FQGNSA. The CDR3 spells CASSLEGRSSGNTIYF. The CDR3 DNA is TGTGCCAGCAGCTTAGAGGGCAGAAGCTCTGGAAACACCATATATTTT.

The chain employs TRBV2 and TRBJ1-2; D is possibly TRBD1 (5 bases). The CDR3 loop spans 13 amino acids. Trimming removed 6 bases at V and 3 bases at J, with 11 bases between. Germline lookup yields CDR1 SNHLY and CDR2 FYNNEI. The CDR3, as DNA: TGTGCCAGCAGCCCCCGGGGCGACTATGGCTACACCTTC. It codes for CASSPRGDYGYTF.

The J gene is TRBJ1-2, the V gene TRBV7-2; D is uncertain. Germline CDR1 SGHTA, CDR2 FQGNSA. The CDR3 is made up of 14 amino acids. Trimming stripped 5 bases from V and 0 bases from J, with 10 bases between. CDR3 sequence reads: CASSPTGANYGYTF. The CDR3 region has the DNA TGTGCCAGCAGCCCGACCGGGGCTAACTATGGCTACACCTTC.

The rearrangement links TRBV29-1 to TRBJ1-2; no definite D call. The CDR3 has 12 residues. Germline CDR1 is SQVTM and CDR2 is ANQGSEA. The germline V and J ends were trimmed by 2 bases and 2 bases, with 6 bases remaining between them. The CDR3 DNA follows: TGCAGCGTTGAATTGGCCAACTATGGCTACACCTTC. Translating it yields CSVELANYGYTF.

This rearrangement joins TRBV4-1 to TRBJ2-2; 10 bases are shared with TRBD2. This CDR3 spans 18 amino acids. Per germline, CDR1 MGHRA and CDR2 YSYEKL. Germline trimming cut 3 bases from V and 3 bases from J; bases unmatched to any gene: 10. The CDR3 reads CASSHWSGRAPDTGELFF. CDR3 bases: TGCGCCAGCAGCCATTGGAGCGGGAGGGCCCCCGACACCGGGGAGCTGTTTTTT.

The J gene is TRBJ2-1, the V gene TRBV19; no reliable D call. Germline CDR1 LNHDA, CDR2 SQIVND (reference sequence). This CDR3 comprises 16 residues. V lost 0 bases to trimming and J lost 1 base, with 10 bases between them. CDR3 bases: TGTGCCAGTAGTATAGACTCGCGGATTTCCTACAATGAGCAGTTCTTC. Residues: CASSIDSRISYNEQFF.

V gene TRBV19 combines with J gene TRBJ2-5, with 9 bases fitting TRBD1. J lost 5 bases, V lost 4 bases, and 8 bases had no gene match. The germline gives CDR1 LNHDA, CDR2 SQIVND (reference sequence). This CDR3 has 15 residues. DNA for the CDR3: TGTGCCAGTAGTACCCAAACAGGGGGCGCGGAGACCCAGTACTTC. It yields the protein CASSTQTGGAETQYF.

This clone was seen only a few times. This sequence joins TRBV7-9 and TRBJ2-7; the D call may be TRBD1 or TRBD2 (7 bases each). This CDR3 comprises 15 residues. Trimming took off 8 bases at V and 3 bases at J, with 20 bases between the two ends. Germline V CDR1 and CDR2: SEHNR, FQNEAQ (reference sequence). CDR3 residues: CASGGAETGFYEQYF. The CDR3 region has the DNA TGTGCCAGCGGGGGGGCCGAGACAGGGTTCTACGAGCAGTACTTC.